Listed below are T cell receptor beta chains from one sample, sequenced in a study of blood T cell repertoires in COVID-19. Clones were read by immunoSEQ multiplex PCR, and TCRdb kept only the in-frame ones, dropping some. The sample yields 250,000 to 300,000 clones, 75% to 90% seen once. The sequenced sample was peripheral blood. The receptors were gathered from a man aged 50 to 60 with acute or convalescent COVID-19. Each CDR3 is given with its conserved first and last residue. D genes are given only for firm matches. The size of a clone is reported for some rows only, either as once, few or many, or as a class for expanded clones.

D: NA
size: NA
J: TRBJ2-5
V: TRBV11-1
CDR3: CASSLGGQGETQYF
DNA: TGTGCCAGCAGCTTAGGGGGGCAGGGGGAGACCCAGTACTTC

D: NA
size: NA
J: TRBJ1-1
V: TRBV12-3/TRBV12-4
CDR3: CASSFGGAEAFF
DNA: TGTGCCAGCAGTTTTGGGGGGGCTGAAGCTTTCTTT

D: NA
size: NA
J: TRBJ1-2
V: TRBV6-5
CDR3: CASSDPHPGGYTF
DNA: TGTGCCAGCAGCGACCCTCACCCGGGGGGCTACACCTTC

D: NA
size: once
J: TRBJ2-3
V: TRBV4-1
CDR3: CASSPRQRGTDTQYF
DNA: TGCGCCAGCAGCCCCCGACAGAGGGGGACAGATACGCAGTATTTT

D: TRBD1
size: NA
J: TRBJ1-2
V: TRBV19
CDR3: CASNTGGGYGYTF
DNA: TGTGCCAGCAACACAGGGGGAGGCTATGGCTACACCTTC

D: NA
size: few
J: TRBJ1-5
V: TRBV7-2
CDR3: CASSLSRGHPSNQPQHF
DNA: TGTGCCAGCAGCCTCAGCCGAGGACACCCTAGCAATCAGCCCCAGCATTTT

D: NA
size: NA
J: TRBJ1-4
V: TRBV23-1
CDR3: CASSQSRQTNEKLFF
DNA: TGCGCCAGCAGTCAATCCAGGCAGACTAATGAAAAACTGTTTTTT

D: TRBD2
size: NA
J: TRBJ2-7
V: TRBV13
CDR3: CASSLGGIYEQYF
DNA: TGTGCCAGCAGCTTGGGGGGGATCTACGAGCAGTACTTC

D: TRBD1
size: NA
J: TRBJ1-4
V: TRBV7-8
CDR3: CASSKQGAATNEKLFF
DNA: TGTGCCAGCAGCAAACAGGGGGCGGCAACTAATGAAAAACTGTTTTTT

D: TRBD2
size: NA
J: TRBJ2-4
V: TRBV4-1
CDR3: CASSQELGGAGDIQYF
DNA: TGCGCCAGCAGCCAAGAACTCGGGGGGGCCGGGGACATTCAGTACTTC

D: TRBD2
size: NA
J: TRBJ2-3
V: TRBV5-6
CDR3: CASSPFGAGGRTDTQYF
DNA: TGTGCCAGCAGCCCTTTTGGAGCGGGGGGCCGCACAGATACGCAGTATTTT

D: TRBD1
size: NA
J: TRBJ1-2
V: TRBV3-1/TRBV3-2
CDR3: CATRDRGFNYGYTF
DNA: TGTGCCACCCGGGACAGGGGATTTAACTATGGCTACACCTTC

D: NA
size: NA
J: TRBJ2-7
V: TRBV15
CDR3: CATSMRWDEQYF
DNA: TGTGCCACCAGCATGCGGTGGGACGAGCAGTACTTC

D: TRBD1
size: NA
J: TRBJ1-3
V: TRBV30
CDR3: CAWSLSQGRTGNTIYF
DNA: TGTGCCTGGAGTCTATCACAGGGGAGGACTGGAAACACCATATATTTT

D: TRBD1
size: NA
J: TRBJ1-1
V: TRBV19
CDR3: CASSMVTGAPYTEAFF
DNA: TGTGCCAGTAGTATGGTTACAGGGGCCCCCTACACTGAAGCTTTCTTT

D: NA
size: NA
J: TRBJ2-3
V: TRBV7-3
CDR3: CASSFMSDTQYF
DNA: TGTGCCAGCAGTTTTATGAGCGATACGCAGTATTTT

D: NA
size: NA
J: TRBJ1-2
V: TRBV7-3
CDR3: CASSLTPTNYGYTF
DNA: TGTGCCAGCAGCCTGACTCCGACCAACTATGGCTACACCTTC

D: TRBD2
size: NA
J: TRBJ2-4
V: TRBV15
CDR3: CATTHTGLAGGSAKNIQYF
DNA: TGTGCCACCACCCACACGGGACTAGCGGGGGGTTCGGCCAAAAACATTCAGTACTTC

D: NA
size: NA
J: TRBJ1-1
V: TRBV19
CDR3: CASSIVGGASTEAFF
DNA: TGTGCCAGTAGTATAGTTGGCGGGGCGAGTACTGAAGCTTTCTTT

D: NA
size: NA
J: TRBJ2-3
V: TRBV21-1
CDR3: CARTIWPQYF
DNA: TGTGCCAGGACTATTTGGCCCCAGTATTTT

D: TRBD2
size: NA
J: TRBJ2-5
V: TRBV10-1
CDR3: CASSDLGLAGGPQETQYF
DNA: TGCGCCAGCAGTGACCTCGGACTAGCGGGGGGGCCGCAAGAGACCCAGTACTTC

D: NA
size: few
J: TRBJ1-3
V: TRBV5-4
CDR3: CASTAAADGNSGNTIYF
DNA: TGTGCCAGCACCGCGGCGGCAGACGGTAACTCTGGAAACACCATATATTTT

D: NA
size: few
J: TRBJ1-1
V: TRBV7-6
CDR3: CASSLAYGAEAFF
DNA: TGTGCCAGCAGCTTAGCGTACGGGGCTGAAGCTTTCTTT

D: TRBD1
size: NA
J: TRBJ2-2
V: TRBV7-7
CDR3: CASSLGQGVTGELFF
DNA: TGTGCTAGCAGTCTAGGACAGGGGGTCACCGGGGAGCTGTTTTTT

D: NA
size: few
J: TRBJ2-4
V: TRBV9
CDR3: CASSSIGQGGNIQYF
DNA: TGTGCCAGCAGCTCCATCGGCCAGGGGGGAAACATTCAGTACTTC

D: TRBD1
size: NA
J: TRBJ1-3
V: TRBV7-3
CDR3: CASSTGVGNTIYF
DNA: TGTGCCAGCAGCACAGGGGTTGGAAACACCATATATTTT

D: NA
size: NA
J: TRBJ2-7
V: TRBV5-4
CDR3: CASSPRQESSYEQYF
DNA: TGTGCCAGCAGTCCTCGACAGGAAAGCTCCTACGAGCAGTACTTC

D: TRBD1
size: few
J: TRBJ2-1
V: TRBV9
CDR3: CASSGQGVQYNEQFF
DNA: TGTGCCAGCAGCGGACAGGGTGTTCAATACAATGAGCAGTTCTTC

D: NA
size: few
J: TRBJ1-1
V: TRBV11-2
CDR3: CASSLGRNTEAFF
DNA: TGTGCCAGCAGCTTGGGCAGGAACACTGAAGCTTTCTTT

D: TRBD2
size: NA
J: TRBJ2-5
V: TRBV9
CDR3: CASSVATGTSGGPQETQYF
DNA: TGTGCCAGCAGCGTAGCTACTGGGACTAGCGGGGGACCCCAAGAGACCCAGTACTTC

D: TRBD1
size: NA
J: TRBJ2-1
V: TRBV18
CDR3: CASSPRTGTYNEQFF
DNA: TGTGCCAGCTCACCAAGGACAGGGACCTACAATGAGCAGTTCTTC

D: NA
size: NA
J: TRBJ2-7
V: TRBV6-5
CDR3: CASSYGTGGPYEQYF
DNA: TGTGCCAGCAGTTACGGTACCGGGGGGCCCTACGAGCAGTACTTC

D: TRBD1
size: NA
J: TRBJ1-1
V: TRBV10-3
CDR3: CATPQGAEAAFF
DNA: TGTGCCACCCCACAGGGGGCGGAGGCAGCTTTCTTT

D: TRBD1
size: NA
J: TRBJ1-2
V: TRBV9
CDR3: CASGGTGTGVGGYTF
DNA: TGTGCCAGTGGGGGTACCGGGACAGGGGTCGGCGGCTACACCTTC

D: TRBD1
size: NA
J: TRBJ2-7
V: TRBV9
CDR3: CASSVFGQGGNEQYF
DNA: TGTGCCAGCAGCGTATTCGGCCAAGGGGGCAACGAGCAGTACTTC

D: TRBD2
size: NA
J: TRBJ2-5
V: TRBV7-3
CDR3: CASSLKAGGPSSYETQYF
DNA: TGTGCCAGCAGCTTAAAAGCGGGGGGGCCCTCAAGTTACGAGACCCAGTACTTC

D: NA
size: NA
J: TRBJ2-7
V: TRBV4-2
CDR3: CASSHTGSSYEQYF
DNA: TGTGCCAGCAGCCATACAGGGAGCTCCTACGAGCAGTACTTC

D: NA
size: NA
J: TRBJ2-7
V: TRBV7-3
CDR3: CASSLYPSSYEQYF
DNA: TGTGCCAGCAGCTTATATCCGAGCTCCTACGAGCAGTACTTC

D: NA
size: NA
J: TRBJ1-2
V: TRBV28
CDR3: CASRFSGGFHYGYTF
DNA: TGTGCCAGCAGATTCTCCGGAGGGTTTCACTATGGCTACACCTTC

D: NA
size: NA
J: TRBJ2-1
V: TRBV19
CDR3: CATATARGVQFF
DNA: TGTGCCACCGCGACCGCGCGGGGAGTGCAGTTCTTC

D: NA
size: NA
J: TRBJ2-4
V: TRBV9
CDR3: CASSVGSTKNIQYF
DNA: TGTGCCAGCAGCGTCGGGAGTACCAAAAACATTCAGTACTTC

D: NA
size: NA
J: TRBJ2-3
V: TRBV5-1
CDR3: CASSEGSDTQYF
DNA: TGCGCCAGCAGCGAGGGTTCAGATACGCAGTATTTT

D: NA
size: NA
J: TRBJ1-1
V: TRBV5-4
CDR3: CASSTGILNTEAFF
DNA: TGTGCCAGCAGCACCGGGATCTTGAACACTGAAGCTTTCTTT

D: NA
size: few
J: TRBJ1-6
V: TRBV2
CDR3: CASLLPNSPLHF
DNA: TGTGCCAGCCTACTGCCCAATTCACCCCTCCACTTT

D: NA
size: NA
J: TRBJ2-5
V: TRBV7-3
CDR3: CASSLGTFEETQYF
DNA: TGTGCCAGCAGCTTAGGGACATTCGAAGAGACCCAGTACTTC

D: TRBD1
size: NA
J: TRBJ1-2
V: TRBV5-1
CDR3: CASAGQDYGYTF
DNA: TGCGCCAGCGCGGGACAGGACTATGGCTACACCTTC

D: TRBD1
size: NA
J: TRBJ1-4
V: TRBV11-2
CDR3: CASSPRQGRAEKLFF
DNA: TGTGCCAGCAGCCCAAGACAGGGGAGGGCTGAAAAACTGTTTTTT

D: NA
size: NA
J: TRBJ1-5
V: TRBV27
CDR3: CASSQGLGNQPQHF
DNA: TGTGCCAGCAGCCAGGGTTTAGGCAATCAGCCCCAGCATTTT

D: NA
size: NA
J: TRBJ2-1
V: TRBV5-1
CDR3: CASSLLGGSGSEQFF
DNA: TGCGCCAGCAGCTTGCTGGGGGGTTCCGGGTCTGAGCAGTTCTTC

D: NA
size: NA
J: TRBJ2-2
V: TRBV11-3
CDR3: CASSLRSRGTGELFF
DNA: TGTGCCAGCAGCTTACGTTCCCGGGGGACCGGGGAGCTGTTTTTT